The 2 T cell receptor beta chains presented below share a single source sample, sequenced in a study of T-cell memory formation after mild COVID-19. TCRdb fed the 5' RACE reads into MiXCR, producing one record per CDR3 protein. Seen here are a few hundred thousand distinct CDR3 sequences, about 16% observed once, and the top ten hold roughly 25%. Sequencing used PBMCs or a T cell subset sorted from them (not recorded which). These TCRs come from a man between 18 and 35 years old who had mild COVID-19 (a few samples of this study predate the infection). Cell type and time point are not known.

The chain uses TRBV30 and TRBJ1-2; D unresolved. V was shortened by 2 bases and J by 5 bases, with 6 bases between the two germline ends. The V gene's germline CDR1 is GTSNPN and CDR2 SVGIG (reference sequence). CDR3 length: 11 amino acids. For the CDR3, the DNA is TGTGCCTGGAGTAGGCAGTATGGCTACACCTTC. Its translation is CAWSRQYGYTF.

The CDR3 loop reads CATSEPGPPARYEQFF. CDR3 coding DNA: TGTGCCACCAGTGAACCGGGACCTCCAGCCCGCTATGAGCAGTTCTTC. The chain is built from TRBV24-1 and TRBJ2-1; D is perhaps TRBD1 or TRBD2 (5 bases each). Trimming stripped 4 bases from V and 8 bases from J, with 20 bases between. Germline V lookup: CDR1 KGHDR, CDR2 SFDVKD. This CDR3 has 16 amino acids.